The clone carrying this T cell receptor beta chain was seen ten or more times. The data stem from a study of neurological immune-mediated disorders. For the study at large: Among about 35 multiple sclerosis patients, around 30 were relapsing-remitting and 3 were secondary progressive.

The study built unsorted libraries from 2 million PBMCs kept at -80 C. 5'RACE employing 10-nucleotide random UMIs yielded the cDNA. Via MiXCR, TCRdb re-called the 5' RACE reads, giving one row per CDR3 protein. The table shows about 35,000 distinct CDR3 sequences, with 3.8% occurring only once. The sample taken for sequencing was PBMCs. The TCR sequence derives from a young man with multiple sclerosis.

CDR3 sequence: CASSFTDRSNQPQHF. For the CDR3, the DNA is TGTGCCAGCAGTTTCACCGACAGAAGCAATCAGCCCCAGCATTTT. J is TRBJ1-5 and V is TRBV12-3 or TRBV12-4, with a weak D call TRBD1 (5 bases). This CDR3 spans 15 amino acids. V gave up 3 bases and J gave up 1 base, with 10 bases separating them.